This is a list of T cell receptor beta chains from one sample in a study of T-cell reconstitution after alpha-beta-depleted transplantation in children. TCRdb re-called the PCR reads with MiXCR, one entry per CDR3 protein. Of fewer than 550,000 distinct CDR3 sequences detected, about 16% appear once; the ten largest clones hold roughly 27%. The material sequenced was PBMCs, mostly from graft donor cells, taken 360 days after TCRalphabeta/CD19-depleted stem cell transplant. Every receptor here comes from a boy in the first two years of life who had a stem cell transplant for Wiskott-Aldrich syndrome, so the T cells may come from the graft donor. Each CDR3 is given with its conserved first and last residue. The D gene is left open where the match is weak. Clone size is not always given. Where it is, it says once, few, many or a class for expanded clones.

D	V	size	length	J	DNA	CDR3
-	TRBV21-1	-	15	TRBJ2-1	TGTGCCAGCAGCAACCTCCGGGACCTATACAATGAGCAGTTCTTC	CASSNLRDLYNEQFF
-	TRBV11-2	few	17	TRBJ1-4	TGTGCCAGCAGCTTAGCCCCAGGGATTGGGACTAATGAAAAACTGTTTTTT	CASSLAPGIGTNEKLFF
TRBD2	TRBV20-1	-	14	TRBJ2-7	TGCAGTGCTAGGGGACTAGCGGAGACCTACGAGCAGTACTTC	CSARGLAETYEQYF
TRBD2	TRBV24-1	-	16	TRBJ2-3	TGTGCCACCAGTGATGGAGCGGGAGGAGCGACAGATACGCAGTATTTT	CATSDGAGGATDTQYF
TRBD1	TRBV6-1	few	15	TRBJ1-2	TGTGCCAGCAGTGAATACCGGGACAGCCCCTATGGCTACACCTTC	CASSEYRDSPYGYTF
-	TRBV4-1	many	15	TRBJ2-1	TGCGCCAGCAGCCAAAAGGGGTTTGATGTCTATGAGCAGTTCTTC	CASSQKGFDVYEQFF
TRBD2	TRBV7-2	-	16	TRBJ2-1	TGTGCCAGCAGCCCTCGGACTAGCGGGAGAACGTATGAGCAGTTCTTC	CASSPRTSGRTYEQFF
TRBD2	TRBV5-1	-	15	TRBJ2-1	TGCGCCAGCAGCTTGGAGGGACTAGATCATAATGAGCAGTTCTTC	CASSLEGLDHNEQFF
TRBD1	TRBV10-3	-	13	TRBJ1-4	TGTGCCATTCGGGACAGAGGAATTGAAAAACTGTTTTTT	CAIRDRGIEKLFF
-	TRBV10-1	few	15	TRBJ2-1	TGCGCCAGCAGTGACCCAGGGAAATCCTACAATGAGCAGTTCTTC	CASSDPGKSYNEQFF
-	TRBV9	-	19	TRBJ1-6	TGTGCCAGCAGCGTAGAAGCAGGTCCCATGAGCTCCTATAATTCACCCCTCCACTTT	CASSVEAGPMSSYNSPLHF
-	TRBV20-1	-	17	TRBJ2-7	TGCAGTGCTAGAGGGGCTTTACGTTTACTGGACGGGGGCGAGCAGTACTTC	CSARGALRLLDGGEQYF
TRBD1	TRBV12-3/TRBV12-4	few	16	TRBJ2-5	TGTGCCAGCAGTTCCCAGACGGACAGGGGGGAGAGGGCCCAGTACTTC	CASSSQTDRGERAQYF
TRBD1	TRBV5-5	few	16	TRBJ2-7	TGTGCCAGCAGCTTGGGGATACCGGGACAGCAGGACGAGCAGTACTTC	CASSLGIPGQQDEQYF
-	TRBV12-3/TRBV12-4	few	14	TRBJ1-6	TGTGCCAGCAGTTTCTCCAGAACAAATTCACCCCTCCACTTT	CASSFSRTNSPLHF
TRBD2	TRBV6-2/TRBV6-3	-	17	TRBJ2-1	TGTGCCAGCAGTTCTTCTTCACTAGCGGGAGTAAACAATGAGCAGTTCTTC	CASSSSSLAGVNNEQFF